This T cell receptor beta chain was sequenced during a study of T cells and Merkel cell carcinoma outcomes. This table comes from immunoSEQ multiplex PCR, and its TCRdb copy is limited to in-frame clones, with some not included. Here the sample spans roughly 6,500 clones, about nine tenths being singletons. The CDR3 contains 14 residues. The J segment lost 5 bases and the V segment lost 0 bases, leaving 3 bases of the junction unmatched. Germline CDR1 SGHTA, CDR2 FQGTGA. The receptor comes from a human donor with Merkel cell carcinoma. The chain combines TRBV7-3 with TRBJ2-5; 7 bases agree with TRBD1. Source material: tumor tissue from Merkel cell carcinoma. The DNA of the CDR3 is TGTGCCAGCAGCTTAACGAGACAGGGTGAGACCCAGTACTTC. Amino acids: CASSLTRQGETQYF.